This T cell receptor (beta chain) was recovered during a study of T-cell memory formation after mild COVID-19. Across the study: TCR clustering was largely donor specific.

TCRdb independently ran MiXCR on the 5' RACE reads; one entry per CDR3 protein. The sample lists under 400,000 distinct CDR3 sequences, approximately 29% seen once, with less than 15% in the top ten. The sample was PBMCs or a T cell subset sorted from them (not recorded which). This TCR derives from an adult woman who had mild COVID-19 (a few samples of this study predate the infection). Cell type and time point are not known.

CDR3 residues: CATSEGRPYGQFF. As DNA, the CDR3 is TGTGCCACCAGTGAGGGACGTCCCTATGGGCAGTTCTTC. The V gene is TRBV24-1, the J gene TRBJ2-1; D is perhaps TRBD1 or TRBD2 (5 bases each). The CDR3 totals 13 residues. Trimming left V 4 bases short and J 12 bases short, with 15 bases between. Germline CDR1 KGHDR, CDR2 SFDVKD.